This T cell receptor beta chain comes out of a study of blood T cell repertoires in COVID-19. Participant reports of clinical history set cohort assignment. Cohort 3 donors counted as recovered after two negative PCRs, clearance, or resolved symptoms. The V gene's germline CDR1 is SSHAT and CDR2 FNYEAQ (reference sequence). V was shortened by 5 bases and J by 2 bases, with 9 bases between the two germline ends. CDR3 length: 13 residues. Original processing notes: For nucleated cells, counts were estimated from reference gene primer amplification. Profiled with immunoSEQ multiplex PCR; TCRdb holds only in-frame clones, not every one. V and J calls plus clone size are reproduced from that table; the DNA served to infer D and trimming. This sample carries roughly 380,000 clones, approximately 87% of them seen once, and the ten largest clones take about 1.5%.

The sample comprised PBMCs or T cells enriched from blood (not recorded which). This clonotype was obtained from a man younger than 40 who had recovered from COVID-19. The V call is TRBV7-7, the J call TRBJ2-5; TRBD1 is a possible D gene (6 bases). The DNA for the CDR3 is TGTGCCAGCAGCGTCGGACAGCAAGAGACCCAGTACTTC. Translation: CASSVGQQETQYF.